This T cell receptor (beta chain) emerged from a study of shared clonotypes between healthy human individuals. General study results and limits: Compared with clonotypes that all four donors shared, non-shared clonotypes had lower generation probabilities. As a rule, naive subsets had a larger estimated richness than memory subsets.

As concerns this clone: As yet, its antigen is unknown.

Sorted-subset replicate PCRs used 150 to 250 ng of genomic DNA. This amount corresponded to about 30,000 T cell genomes. The method was immunoSEQ multiplex PCR; TCRdb's version includes in-frame clones alone and lacks a portion of them. The sample records about 680,000 clones, about 90% being singletons. Naive CD8 cells lacked CD45RO, underwent positive selection for CCR7 and left out terminally differentiated effector memory CD45RA+ cells. Germline V gene data show CDR1 as SGHKS and CDR2 as YYEKEE (reference sequence). V gave up 6 bases and J gave up 4 bases; unmatched junction bases: 5. This CDR3 spans 15 amino acids.

The source of this sequence is a man aged 25 to 45 in good health. The source material was naive CD8+ T cells sorted from blood. The V and J genes are TRBV5-5 and TRBJ2-1; the match to TRBD2 covers 12 bases. This CDR3 is CASTAGTSGYNEQFF. CDR3 bases: TGTGCCAGCACCGCCGGGACTAGCGGGTACAATGAGCAGTTCTTC. The full variable domain, completed using reference TRBV5-5 and TRBJ2-1, is DAGVTQSPTHLIKTRGQQVTLRCSPISGHKSVSWYQQVLGQGPQFIFQYYEKEERGRGNFPDRFSARQFPNYSSELNVNALLLGDSALYLCASTAGTSGYNEQFFGPGTRLTVL.